This TCR beta chain was obtained from a study of shared clonotypes between healthy human individuals. CDR3 size: 16 residues. Trimming cost V 0 bases and J 4 bases, with 16 bases left between them. The germline CDR1 and CDR2 sequences are SGHTS and YDEGEE. Sequencing was performed with immunoSEQ multiplex PCR; in TCRdb, only in-frame clones are kept and a portion is missing. Of about 550,000 clones listed, nearly 97% were seen once; the top ten hold 0.095% to 0.12%. CD45RO-negative CD8 cells positively selected for CCR7 made up the naive population, which excluded terminally differentiated effector memory CD45RA+ cells.

The sample consisted of naive CD8+ T cells sorted from blood. The source of this sequence is a woman aged 25 to 39 in good health. The V and J genes are TRBV5-8 and TRBJ1-2; D unclear. This chain's CDR3 is CASSLEGSAVGYGYTF. The CDR3 DNA reads TGTGCCAGCAGCTTGGAGGGTTCCGCCGTGGGCTATGGCTACACCTTC.